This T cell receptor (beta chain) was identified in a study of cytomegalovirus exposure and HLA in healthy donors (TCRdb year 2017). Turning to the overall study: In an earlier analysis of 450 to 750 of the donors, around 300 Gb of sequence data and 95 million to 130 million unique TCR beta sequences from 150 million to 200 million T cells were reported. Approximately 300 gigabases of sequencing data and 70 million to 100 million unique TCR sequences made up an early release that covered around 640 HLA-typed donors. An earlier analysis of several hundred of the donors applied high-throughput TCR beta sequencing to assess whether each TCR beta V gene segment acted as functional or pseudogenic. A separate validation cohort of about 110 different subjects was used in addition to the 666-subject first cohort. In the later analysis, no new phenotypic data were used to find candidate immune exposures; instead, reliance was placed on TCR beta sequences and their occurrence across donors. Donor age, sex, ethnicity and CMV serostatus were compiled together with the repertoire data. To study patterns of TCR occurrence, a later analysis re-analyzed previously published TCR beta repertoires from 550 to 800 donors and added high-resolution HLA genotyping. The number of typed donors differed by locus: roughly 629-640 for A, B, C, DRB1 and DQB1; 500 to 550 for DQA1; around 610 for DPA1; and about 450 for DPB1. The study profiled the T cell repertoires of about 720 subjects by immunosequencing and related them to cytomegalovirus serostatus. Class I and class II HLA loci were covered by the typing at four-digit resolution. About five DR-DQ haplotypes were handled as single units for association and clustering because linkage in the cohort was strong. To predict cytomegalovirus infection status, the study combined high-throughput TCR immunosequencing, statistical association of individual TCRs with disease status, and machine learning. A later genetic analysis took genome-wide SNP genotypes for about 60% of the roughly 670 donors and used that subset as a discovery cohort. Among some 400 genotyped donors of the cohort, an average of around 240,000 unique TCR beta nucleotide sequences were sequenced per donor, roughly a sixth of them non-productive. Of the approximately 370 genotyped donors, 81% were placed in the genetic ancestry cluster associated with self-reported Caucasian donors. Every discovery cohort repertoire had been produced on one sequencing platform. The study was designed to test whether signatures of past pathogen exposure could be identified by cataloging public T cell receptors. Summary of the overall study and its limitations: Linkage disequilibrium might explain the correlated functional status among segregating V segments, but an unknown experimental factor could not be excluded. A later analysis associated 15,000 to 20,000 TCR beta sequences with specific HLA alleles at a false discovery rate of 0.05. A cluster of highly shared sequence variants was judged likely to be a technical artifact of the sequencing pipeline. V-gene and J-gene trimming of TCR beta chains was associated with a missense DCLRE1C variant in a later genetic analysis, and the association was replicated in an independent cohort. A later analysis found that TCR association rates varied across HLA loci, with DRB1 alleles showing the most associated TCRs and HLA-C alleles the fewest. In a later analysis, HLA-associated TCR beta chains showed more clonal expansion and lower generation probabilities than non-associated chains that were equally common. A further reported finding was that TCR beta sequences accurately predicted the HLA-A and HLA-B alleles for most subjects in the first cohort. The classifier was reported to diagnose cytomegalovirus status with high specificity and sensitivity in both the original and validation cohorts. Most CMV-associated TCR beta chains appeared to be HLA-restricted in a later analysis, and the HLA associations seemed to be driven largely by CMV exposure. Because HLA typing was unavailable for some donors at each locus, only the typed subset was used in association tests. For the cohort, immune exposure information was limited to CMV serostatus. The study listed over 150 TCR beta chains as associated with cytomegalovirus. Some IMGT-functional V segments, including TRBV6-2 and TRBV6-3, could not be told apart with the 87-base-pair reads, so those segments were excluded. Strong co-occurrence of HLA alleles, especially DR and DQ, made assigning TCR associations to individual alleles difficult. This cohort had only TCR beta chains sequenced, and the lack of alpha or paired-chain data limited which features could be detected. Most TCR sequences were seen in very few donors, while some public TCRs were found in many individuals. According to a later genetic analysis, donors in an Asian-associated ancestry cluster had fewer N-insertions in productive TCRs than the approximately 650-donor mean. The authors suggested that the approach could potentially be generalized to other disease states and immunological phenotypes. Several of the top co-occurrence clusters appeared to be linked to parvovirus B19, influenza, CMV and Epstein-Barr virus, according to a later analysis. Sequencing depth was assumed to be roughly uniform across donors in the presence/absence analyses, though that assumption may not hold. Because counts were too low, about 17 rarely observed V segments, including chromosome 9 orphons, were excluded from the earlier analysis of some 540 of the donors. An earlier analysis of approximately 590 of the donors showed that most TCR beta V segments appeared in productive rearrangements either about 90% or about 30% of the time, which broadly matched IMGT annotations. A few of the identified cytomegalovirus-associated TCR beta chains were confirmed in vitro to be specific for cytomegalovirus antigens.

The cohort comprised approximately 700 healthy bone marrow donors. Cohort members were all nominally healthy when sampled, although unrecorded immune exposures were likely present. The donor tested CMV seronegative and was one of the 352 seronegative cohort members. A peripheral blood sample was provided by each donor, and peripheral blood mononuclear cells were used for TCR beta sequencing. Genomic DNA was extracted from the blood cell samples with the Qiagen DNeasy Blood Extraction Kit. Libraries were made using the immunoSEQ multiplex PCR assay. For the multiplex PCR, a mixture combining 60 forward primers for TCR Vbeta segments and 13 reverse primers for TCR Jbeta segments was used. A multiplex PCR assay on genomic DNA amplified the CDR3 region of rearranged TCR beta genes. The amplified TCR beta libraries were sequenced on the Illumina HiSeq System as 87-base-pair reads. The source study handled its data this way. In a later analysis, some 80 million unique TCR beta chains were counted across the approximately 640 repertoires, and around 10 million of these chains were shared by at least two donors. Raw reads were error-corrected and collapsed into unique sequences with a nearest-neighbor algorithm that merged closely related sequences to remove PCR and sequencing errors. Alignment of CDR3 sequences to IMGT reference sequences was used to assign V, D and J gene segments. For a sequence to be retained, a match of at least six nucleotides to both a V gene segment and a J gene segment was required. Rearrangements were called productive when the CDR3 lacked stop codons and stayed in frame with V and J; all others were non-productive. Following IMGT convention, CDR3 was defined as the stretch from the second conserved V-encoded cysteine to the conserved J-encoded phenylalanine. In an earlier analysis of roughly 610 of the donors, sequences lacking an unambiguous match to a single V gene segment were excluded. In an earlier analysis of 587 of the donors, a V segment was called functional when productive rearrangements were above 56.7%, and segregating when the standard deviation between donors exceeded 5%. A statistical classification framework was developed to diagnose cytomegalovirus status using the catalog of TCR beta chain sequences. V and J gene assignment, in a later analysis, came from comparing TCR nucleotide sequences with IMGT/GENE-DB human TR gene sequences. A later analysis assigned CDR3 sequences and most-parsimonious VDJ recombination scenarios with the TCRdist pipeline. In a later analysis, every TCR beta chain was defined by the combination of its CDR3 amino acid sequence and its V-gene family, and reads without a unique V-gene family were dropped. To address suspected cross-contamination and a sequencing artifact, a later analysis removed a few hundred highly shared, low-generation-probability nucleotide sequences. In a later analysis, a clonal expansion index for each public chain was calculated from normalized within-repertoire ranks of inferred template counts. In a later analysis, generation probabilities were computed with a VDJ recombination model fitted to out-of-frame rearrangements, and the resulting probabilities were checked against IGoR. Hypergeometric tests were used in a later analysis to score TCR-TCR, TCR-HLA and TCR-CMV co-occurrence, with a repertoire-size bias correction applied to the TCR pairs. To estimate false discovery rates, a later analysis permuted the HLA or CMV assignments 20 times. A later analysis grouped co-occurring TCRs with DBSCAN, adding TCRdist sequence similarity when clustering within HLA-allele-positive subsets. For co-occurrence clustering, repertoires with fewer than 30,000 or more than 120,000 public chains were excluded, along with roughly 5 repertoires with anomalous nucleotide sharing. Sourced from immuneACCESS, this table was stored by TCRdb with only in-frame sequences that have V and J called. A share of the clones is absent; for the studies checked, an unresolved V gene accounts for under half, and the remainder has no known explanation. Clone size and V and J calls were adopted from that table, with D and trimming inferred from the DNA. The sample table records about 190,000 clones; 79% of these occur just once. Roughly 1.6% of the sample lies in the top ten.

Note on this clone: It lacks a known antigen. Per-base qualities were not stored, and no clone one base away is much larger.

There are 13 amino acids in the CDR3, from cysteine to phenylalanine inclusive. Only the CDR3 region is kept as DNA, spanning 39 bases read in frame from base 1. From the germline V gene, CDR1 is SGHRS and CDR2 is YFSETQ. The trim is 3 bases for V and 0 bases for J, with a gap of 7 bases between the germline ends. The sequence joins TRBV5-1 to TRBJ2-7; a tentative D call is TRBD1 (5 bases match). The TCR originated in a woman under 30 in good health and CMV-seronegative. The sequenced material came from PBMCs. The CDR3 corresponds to CASSSGNSYEQYF. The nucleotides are TGCGCCAGCAGCTCAGGGAACTCCTACGAGCAGTACTTC.